Listed here are 23 T cell receptor beta chains from one sample, sequenced in a study of blood T cell repertoires in COVID-19. Using immunoSEQ multiplex PCR, the repertoire was profiled, and TCRdb retains in-frame clones only, with some absent. This sample has around 130,000 clones, with around 89% found just once. Sequencing input: peripheral blood. The receptors here all came from a man aged 45-65 years with active or convalescent COVID-19.

The chain links TRBV7-9 to TRBJ2-3; 12 nucleotides agree with TRBD2. The V gene's germline CDR1 is SEHNR and CDR2 FQNEAQ (reference sequence). The CDR3 contains 19 residues. V lost 2 bases and J lost 5; bases outside the gene matches: 14. This CDR3 is CASSLRSSLAGGPRDTQYF. For the CDR3, the DNA is TGTGCCAGCAGCTTAAGGTCCTCCCTAGCGGGAGGGCCCCGAGATACGCAGTATTTT.

The V call is TRBV3-1 (or the pseudogene TRBV3-2), the J call TRBJ1-6; TRBD1 is a possible D gene (6 bases). Germline V gene sequence: CDR1 LGHDT, CDR2 YNNKEL (reference sequence). The V end was cut by 4 bases, the J end by 7 bases, with 11 bases between. The CDR3 extends over 14 amino acids. The CDR3 is CASSPQGSNSPLHF. The CDR3, as DNA: TGTGCCAGCAGCCCTCAGGGGAGCAATTCACCCCTCCACTTT.

V is TRBV2 and J is TRBJ2-3; 11 positions agree with TRBD2. The CDR3 runs 16 residues. J gave up 5 bases and V 7 bases, and 11 bases lay outside the gene matches. The germline V gene encodes CDR1 SNHLY and CDR2 FYNNEI. CDR3 protein: CASIFLAGGTRDTQYF. CDR3 DNA: TGTGCCAGCATTTTCCTAGCGGGGGGTACGAGAGATACGCAGTATTTT.

The rearrangement joins TRBV6-5 to TRBJ1-4; maybe TRBD1 (6 bases). The V gene's germline CDR1 is MNHEY and CDR2 SVGAGI. Trimming cost V 6 bases and J 5 bases, with 13 bases left between them. The CDR3 length is 14 residues. CDR3 amino acids: CASRYTGTNEKLFF. The CDR3 nucleotides are TGTGCCAGCAGATATACAGGGACCAATGAAAAACTGTTTTTT.

This clone was seen only a few times. This chain links TRBV10-2 with TRBJ2-7, with 8 nucleotides matching TRBD1. The CDR3 sequence is 12 residues long. CDR1 and CDR2 (germline): WSHSY, SAAADI. Germline trimming cut 7 bases from V and 4 bases from J; bases unmatched to any gene: 3. The CDR3 loop is CASTGQGYEQYF. CDR3 coding DNA: TGCGCCAGCACCGGACAGGGTTACGAGCAGTACTTC.

The V and J genes are TRBV6-5 and TRBJ1-6; 8 bases match TRBD1. The CDR3 spans 13 residues. Germline V gene data show CDR1 as MNHEY and CDR2 as SVGAGI. V trimming: 10 bases; J trimming: 7 bases; junction bases outside the gene matches: 6. CDR3: CAIRQGANSPLHF. CDR3 DNA sequence: TGTGCCATCAGGCAGGGGGCAAATTCACCCCTCCACTTT.

The chain uses TRBV25-1 and TRBJ2-7, with a weak D call TRBD2 (5 bases). Trimming removed 10 bases at V and 2 bases at J, with 21 bases between. The CDR3 loop spans 15 amino acids. CDR1 is MGHDK, CDR2 SYGVNS, per germline. The DNA of the CDR3 is TGTGCCACCAAAGCACGGGATTCGGGGACCTACGAGCAGTACTTC. The encoded protein is CATKARDSGTYEQYF.

The chain links TRBV12-3 or TRBV12-4 to TRBJ1-5; D is uncertain. CDR3 size: 13 residues. V lost 6 bases and J 5 bases, leaving 11 bases between the germline ends. The CDR3 is CASRFGEDQPQHF. Written as DNA, the CDR3 is TGTGCCAGCAGGTTTGGGGAGGATCAGCCCCAGCATTTT.

The V and J genes are TRBV6-2 or TRBV6-3 and TRBJ2-7; no clear D. CDR1 and CDR2 (germline): MNHEY, SVGEGT. The length of the CDR3 is 13 residues. V was cut by 2 bases and J by 7 bases, with 12 bases left in between. CDR3 in amino acids: CASSYQVRQEQYF. The CDR3 region has the DNA TGTGCCAGCAGTTACCAGGTTCGGCAAGAGCAGTACTTC.

The chain joins TRBV21-1 to TRBJ2-5; TRBD2, the D gene given by the table, was not confirmed from the DNA. TRBV21-1 is noted as a pseudogene. This CDR3 contains 19 residues. The CDR3 loop is CASSKALDRTSGEQETQYF. CDR3 DNA: TGTGCCAGCAGCAAAGCGCTGGATCGGACTAGCGGGGAGCAAGAGACCCAGTACTTC.

This clone was counted a single time. The rearrangement joins TRBV6-5 to TRBJ1-4, with 11 bases identical to TRBD1. The J segment lost 7 bases and the V segment lost 10 bases, leaving 8 bases of the junction unmatched. Germline assignment: CDR1 MNHEY and CDR2 SVGAGI. CDR3 length: 14 amino acids. The CDR3 spells CATDWDRGGEKLFF. The CDR3 DNA follows: TGTGCCACCGATTGGGACAGGGGGGGTGAAAAACTGTTTTTT.

This clone appeared a single time. The V and J genes are TRBV3-1 (or the pseudogene TRBV3-2) and TRBJ2-7, with 7 nucleotides matching TRBD2. The CDR3 length is 12 residues. Germline V gene lookup returns CDR1 LGHDT and CDR2 YNNKEL (reference sequence). Trimming at V came to 5 bases and at J to 4 bases, leaving 2 bases not matched to a gene. Here the CDR3 reads CASSTGGYEQYF. CDR3 nucleotide sequence: TGTGCCAGCAGCACCGGGGGGTACGAGCAGTACTTC.

The chain uses TRBV6-5 and TRBJ1-1; D possibly corresponds to TRBD1 (5 bases). The germline V gene encodes CDR1 MNHEY and CDR2 SVGAGI. Trimming shortened V by 7 bases and J by 11 bases, and 17 bases separated the two germline ends. This CDR3 contains 12 residues. CDR3 sequence (DNA): TGTGCCAGCACCCTGGAAATCGGGGGGGCTTTCTTT. Residues: CASTLEIGGAFF.

J is TRBJ2-5 and V is TRBV11-1; TRBD2 aligns across 10 bases. J lost 5 bases, V lost 5 bases, and 8 bases had no gene match. There are 15 residues in the CDR3. CDR1 is SGHAT and CDR2 is FQDESV in the germline V gene (reference sequence). The CDR3 sequence: CASSPQAGGPETQYF. The CDR3 nucleotides read TGTGCCAGCAGCCCCCAAGCGGGAGGGCCTGAGACCCAGTACTTC.

This clone was seen just once. V gene TRBV6-5 combines with J gene TRBJ1-1, with D unclear. The CDR3 is 14 amino acids. V lost 6 bases, J lost 4 bases, and 15 bases lay in between. Germline CDR1 and CDR2: MNHEY and SVGAGI. The CDR3: CASRKASGGTEAFF. DNA of the CDR3: TGTGCCAGCAGAAAGGCAAGCGGAGGCACTGAAGCTTTCTTT.

The rearrangement joins TRBV10-2 to TRBJ1-1; D gene ambiguous. Trimming took off 3 bases at V and 4 bases at J, with 6 bases between the two ends. CDR3 length equals 12 residues. In germline, CDR1 is WSHSY, CDR2 SAAADI. The CDR3: CASSDEVTEAFF. Written as DNA, the CDR3 is TGCGCCAGCAGTGATGAGGTCACTGAAGCTTTCTTT.

In its sample, this clone ranks as medium-sized. This sequence joins TRBV24-1 and TRBJ2-3; D is uncertain. CDR3 length: 16 residues. Germline loops: CDR1 KGHDR, CDR2 SFDVKD. The V gene lost 3 bases and the J gene lost 1 base, with 13 bases spanning the gap. CDR3 nucleotides: TGTGCCACCAGTGATGTTTCGAGGTCTCGCACAGATACGCAGTATTTT. It is translated as CATSDVSRSRTDTQYF.

This clone was picked up a small number of times. Within the sample, other DNA sequences also encode this same CDR3. This sequence joins TRBV20-1 and TRBJ2-7; possible D gene TRBD1, 5 bases. V was cut by 6 bases and J by 3 bases, with 9 bases left in between. The CDR3 covers 11 residues. Germline V gene lookup returns CDR1 DFQATT and CDR2 SNEGSKA (reference sequence). CDR3 sequence reads: CSAKTDYEQYF. The DNA of the CDR3 is TGCAGTGCCAAGACAGACTACGAGCAGTACTTC.

The chain links TRBV29-1 to TRBJ2-3; TRBD1 is a possible D gene (6 bases). Germline CDR1 SQVTM, CDR2 ANQGSEA. V gave up 7 bases and J gave up 2 bases, with 22 bases separating them. This CDR3 has 16 residues. The CDR3 reads CSAIRPGQQITDTQYF. Here the CDR3 DNA reads TGCAGCGCAATACGGCCGGGACAACAAATCACAGATACGCAGTATTTT.

The chain uses TRBV7-2 and TRBJ2-3, with D perhaps matching TRBD1 (6 bases). V gave up 0 bases and J gave up 4 bases, with 17 bases separating them. The germline gives CDR1 SGHTA, CDR2 FQGNSA. The CDR3 has 17 amino acids. The CDR3, as DNA: TGTGCCAGCAGCTTAGCGTCCTGGGGGCCGAGCCCAGATACGCAGTATTTT. Amino acid sequence: CASSLASWGPSPDTQYF.

The chain couples TRBV5-1 to TRBJ2-2; 10 bases line up with TRBD1. Per germline, CDR1 SGHRS and CDR2 YFSETQ. CDR3 length: 16 amino acids. Germline trimming cut 5 bases from V and 1 base from J; bases unmatched to any gene: 5. This CDR3 reads CASRPGQGQNTGELFF. The CDR3 nucleotides are TGCGCCAGCAGACCGGGACAGGGGCAGAACACCGGGGAGCTGTTTTTT. Filled out from reference TRBV5-1 and TRBJ2-2, the complete variable domain reads KAGVTQTPRYLIKTRGQQVTLSCSPISGHRSVSWYQQTPGQGLQFLFEYFSETQRNKGNFPGRFSGRQFSNSRSEMNVSTLELGDSALYLCASRPGQGQNTGELFFGEGSRLTVL.

This chain connects TRBV5-1 to TRBJ2-7; 12 bases are a match to TRBD1. Germline CDR1 reads SGHRS; CDR2 reads YFSETQ. The CDR3 contains 15 residues. With V trimmed by 5 bases and J by 4 bases, 7 bases remained unmatched. CDR3 in DNA: TGCGCCAGCAGGGGAGGGACAGGGGGCAGGTACGAGCAGTACTTC. This encodes CASRGGTGGRYEQYF.

The chain is built from TRBV5-4 and TRBJ2-3; no reliable D call. The ends were cut back, 0 bases at V and 5 bases at J, with 7 bases in the middle. The CDR3 is 13 amino acids. In germline, CDR1 is SGHNT, CDR2 YYREEE (reference sequence). CDR3 DNA: TGTGCCAGCAGCTTGGCCGGTGGAGATACGCAGTATTTT. As protein: CASSLAGGDTQYF.